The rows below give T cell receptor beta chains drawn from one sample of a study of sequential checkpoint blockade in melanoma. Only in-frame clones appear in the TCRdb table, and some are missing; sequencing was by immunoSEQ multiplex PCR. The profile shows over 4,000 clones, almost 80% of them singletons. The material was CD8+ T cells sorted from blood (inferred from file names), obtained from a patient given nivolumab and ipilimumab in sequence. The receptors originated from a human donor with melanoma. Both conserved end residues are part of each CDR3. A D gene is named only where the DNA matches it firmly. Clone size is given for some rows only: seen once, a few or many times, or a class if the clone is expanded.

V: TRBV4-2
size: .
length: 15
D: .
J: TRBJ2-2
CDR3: CASSLGQGQTGELFF
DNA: TGTGCCAGCAGCCTTGGGCAGGGGCAAACCGGGGAGCTGTTTTTT

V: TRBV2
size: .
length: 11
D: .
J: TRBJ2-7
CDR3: CASSPGNEQYF
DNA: TGTGCCAGCAGTCCAGGGAACGAGCAGTACTTC

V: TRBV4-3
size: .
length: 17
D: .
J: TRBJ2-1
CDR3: CASSQDWGGQAYNEQFF
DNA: TGCGCCAGCAGCCAAGATTGGGGGGGGCAAGCCTACAATGAGCAGTTCTTC

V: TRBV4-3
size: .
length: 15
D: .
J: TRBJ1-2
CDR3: CASSQQHREVSGYTF
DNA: TGCGCCAGCAGCCAACAACACAGGGAAGTGTCCGGCTACACCTTC

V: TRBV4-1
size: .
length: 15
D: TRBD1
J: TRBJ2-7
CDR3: CASSPETGNSYEQYF
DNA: TGCGCCAGCAGCCCTGAGACAGGGAACTCCTACGAGCAGTACTTC

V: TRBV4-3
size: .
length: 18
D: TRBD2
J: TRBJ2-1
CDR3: CASSQDPWTSVIYNEQFF
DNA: TGCGCCAGCAGCCAAGATCCATGGACTAGCGTTATATACAATGAGCAGTTCTTC

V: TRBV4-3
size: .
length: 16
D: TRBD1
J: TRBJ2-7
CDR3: CASSLQVGTGLDEQYF
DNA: TGCGCCAGCAGCCTCCAAGTTGGGACAGGGTTAGACGAGCAGTACTTC

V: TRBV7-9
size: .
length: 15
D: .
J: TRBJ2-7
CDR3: CASSRLVGRTYEQYF
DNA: TGTGCCAGCAGCCGACTAGTCGGCAGGACCTACGAGCAGTACTTC

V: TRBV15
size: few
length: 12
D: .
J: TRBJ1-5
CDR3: CATSSQNQPQHF
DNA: TGTGCCACCAGCAGTCAGAATCAGCCCCAGCATTTT

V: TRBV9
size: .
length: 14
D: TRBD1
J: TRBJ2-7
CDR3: CASSPGQGMYEQYF
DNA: TGTGCCAGCAGCCCCGGACAGGGAATGTACGAGCAGTACTTC

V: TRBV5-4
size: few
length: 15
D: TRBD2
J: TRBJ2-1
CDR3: CASSSSGGYGNEQFF
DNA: TGTGCCAGCAGCTCGTCCGGGGGGTACGGCAATGAGCAGTTCTTC

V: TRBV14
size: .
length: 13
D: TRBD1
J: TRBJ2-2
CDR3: CATGTGYTGELFF
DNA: TGTGCCACTGGGACAGGGTACACCGGGGAGCTGTTTTTT

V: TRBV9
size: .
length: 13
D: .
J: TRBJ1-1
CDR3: CASGRGGATEAFF
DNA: TGTGCCAGCGGCCGGGGGGGGGCCACTGAAGCTTTCTTT

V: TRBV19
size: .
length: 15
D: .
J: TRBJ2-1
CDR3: CASSIAGHSYNEQFF
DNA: TGTGCCAGTAGTATTGCAGGACACTCCTACAATGAGCAGTTCTTC

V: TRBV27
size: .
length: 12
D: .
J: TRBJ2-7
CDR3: CASRGGGYEQYF
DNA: TGTGCCAGCAGGGGAGGGGGCTACGAGCAGTACTTC

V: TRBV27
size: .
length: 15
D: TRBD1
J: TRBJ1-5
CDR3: CASRSSDRVGQPQHF
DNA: TGTGCCAGCCGAAGTTCGGACAGGGTGGGTCAGCCCCAGCATTTT

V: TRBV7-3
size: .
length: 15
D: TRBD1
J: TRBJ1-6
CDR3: CASSPTGGGNSPLHF
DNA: TGTGCCAGCAGCCCCACAGGGGGCGGTAATTCACCCCTCCACTTT

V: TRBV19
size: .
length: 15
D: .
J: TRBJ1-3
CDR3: CASSTRTYSGNTIYF
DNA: TGTGCCAGTAGTACACGGACATACTCTGGAAACACCATATATTTT

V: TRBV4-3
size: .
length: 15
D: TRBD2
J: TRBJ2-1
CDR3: CASSQDGTSKNEQFF
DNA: TGCGCCAGCAGCCAAGATGGGACTAGCAAAAATGAGCAGTTCTTC

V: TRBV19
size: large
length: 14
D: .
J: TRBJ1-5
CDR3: CASSMKGLWQPQHF
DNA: TGTGCCAGTAGTATGAAGGGGTTGTGGCAGCCCCAGCATTTT

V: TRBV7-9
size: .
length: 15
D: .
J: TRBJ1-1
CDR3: CASSYAAGRSAEAFF
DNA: TGTGCCAGCAGCTACGCGGCAGGGAGGTCGGCTGAAGCTTTCTTT

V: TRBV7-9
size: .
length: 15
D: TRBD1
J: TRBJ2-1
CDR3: CASSLETGGHNEQFF
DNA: TGTGCCAGCAGCTTAGAGACAGGGGGCCACAATGAGCAGTTCTTC

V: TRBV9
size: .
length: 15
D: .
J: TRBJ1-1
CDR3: CASSVGSGEIREAFF
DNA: TGTGCCAGCAGCGTAGGGTCAGGGGAGATCAGGGAAGCTTTCTTT

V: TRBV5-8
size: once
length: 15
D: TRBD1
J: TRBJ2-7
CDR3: CASSPGQGGLYEQYF
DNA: TGTGCCAGCAGCCCAGGACAGGGAGGACTATACGAGCAGTACTTC

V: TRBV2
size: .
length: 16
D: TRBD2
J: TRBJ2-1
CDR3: CASSEDRGGRYNEQFF
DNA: TGTGCCAGCAGTGAAGATCGGGGGGGGCGATACAATGAGCAGTTCTTC

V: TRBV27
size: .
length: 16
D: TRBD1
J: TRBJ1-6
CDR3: CASSRNRGRYNSPLHF
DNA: TGTGCCAGCAGCCGGAACAGGGGGCGTTATAATTCACCCCTCCACTTT

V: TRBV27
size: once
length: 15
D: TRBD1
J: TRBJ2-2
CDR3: CASSASQGGTGELFF
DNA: TGTGCCAGCAGTGCATCACAGGGGGGCACCGGGGAGCTGTTTTTT

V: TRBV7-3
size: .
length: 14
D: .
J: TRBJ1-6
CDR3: CASSLSGRNSPLHF
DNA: TGTGCCAGCAGCTTATCAGGCCGTAATTCACCCCTCCACTTT

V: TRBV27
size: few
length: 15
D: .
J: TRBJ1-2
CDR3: CASSLSTGTAYGYTF
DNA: TGTGCCAGCAGTCTATCTACAGGGACCGCCTATGGCTACACCTTC

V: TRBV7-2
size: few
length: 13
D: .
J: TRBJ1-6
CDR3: CASSLGANSPLHF
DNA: TGTGCCAGCAGCTTAGGTGCGAATTCACCCCTCCACTTT

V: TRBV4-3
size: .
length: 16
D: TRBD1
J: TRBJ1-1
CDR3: CASSLGQGFRNTEAFF
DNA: TGCGCCAGCAGCCTCGGACAGGGTTTCCGGAACACTGAAGCTTTCTTT

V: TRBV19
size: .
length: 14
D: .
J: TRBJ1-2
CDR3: CASSYRPGGNGYTF
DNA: TGTGCCAGTAGTTACAGACCTGGGGGGAATGGCTACACCTTC

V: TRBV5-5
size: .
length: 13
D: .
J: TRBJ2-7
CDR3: CASSYGGPYEQYF
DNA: TGTGCCAGCAGCTACGGGGGGCCCTACGAGCAGTACTTC

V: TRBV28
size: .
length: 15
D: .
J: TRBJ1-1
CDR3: CASSLSSDKNTEAFF
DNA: TGTGCCAGCAGTTTATCTTCGGACAAGAACACTGAAGCTTTCTTT

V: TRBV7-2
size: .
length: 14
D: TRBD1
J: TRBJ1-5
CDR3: CASSAETGNQPQHF
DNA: TGTGCCAGCAGCGCAGAGACAGGGAATCAGCCCCAGCATTTT

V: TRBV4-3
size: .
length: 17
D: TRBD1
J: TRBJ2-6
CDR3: CASSHGTGGSGANVLTF
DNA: TGCGCCAGCAGCCACGGGACAGGGGGCTCTGGGGCCAACGTCCTGACTTTC

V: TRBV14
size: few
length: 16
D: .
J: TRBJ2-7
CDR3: CASSLHRIGTFYEQYF
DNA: TGTGCCAGCAGCCTTCACCGCATCGGGACATTCTACGAGCAGTACTTC

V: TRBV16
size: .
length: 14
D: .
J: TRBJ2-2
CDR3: CASSRPSGTGELFF
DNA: TGTGCCAGCAGCCGCCCCTCGGGTACCGGGGAGCTGTTTTTT

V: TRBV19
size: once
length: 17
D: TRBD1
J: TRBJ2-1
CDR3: CASSILGTGQGYNEQFF
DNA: TGTGCCAGTAGTATTCTAGGGACGGGACAGGGGTACAATGAGCAGTTCTTC

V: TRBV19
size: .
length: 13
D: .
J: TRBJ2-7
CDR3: CASSIPGRYEQYF
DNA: TGTGCCAGTAGTATTCCGGGTCGCTACGAGCAGTACTTC

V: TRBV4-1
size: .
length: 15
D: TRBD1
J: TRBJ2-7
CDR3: CASSQDGTGPYEQYF
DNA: TGCGCCAGCAGCCAAGATGGGACAGGACCCTACGAGCAGTACTTC

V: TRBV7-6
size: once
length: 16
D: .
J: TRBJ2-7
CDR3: CASSLGSRGGTGEQYF
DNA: TGTGCCAGCAGCTTAGGAAGTCGGGGGGGGACAGGGGAGCAGTACTTC

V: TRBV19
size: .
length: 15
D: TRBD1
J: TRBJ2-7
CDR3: CASSQGQLLGDEQYF
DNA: TGTGCCAGTAGCCAGGGACAGCTCCTCGGCGACGAGCAGTACTTC

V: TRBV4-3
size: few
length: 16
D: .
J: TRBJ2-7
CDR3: CASSQGTLGSLYEQYF
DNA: TGCGCCAGCAGCCAAGGGACCCTGGGGAGCCTGTACGAGCAGTACTTC

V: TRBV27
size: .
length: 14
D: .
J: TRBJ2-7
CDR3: CASSFRVSSYEQYF
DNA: TGTGCCAGCAGTTTCCGGGTAAGCTCCTACGAGCAGTACTTC

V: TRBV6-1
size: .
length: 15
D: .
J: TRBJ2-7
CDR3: CASSEGQGWGYEQYF
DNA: TGTGCCAGCAGTGAAGGGCAGGGATGGGGCTACGAGCAGTACTTC

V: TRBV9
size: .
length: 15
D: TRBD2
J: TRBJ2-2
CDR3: CASSGAGGPTGELFF
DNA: TGTGCCAGCAGCGGAGCGGGGGGGCCGACCGGGGAGCTGTTTTTT

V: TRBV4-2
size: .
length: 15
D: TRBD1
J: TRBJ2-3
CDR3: CASSQGGTGTDTQYF
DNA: TGTGCCAGCAGCCAGGGAGGGACAGGGACAGATACGCAGTATTTT

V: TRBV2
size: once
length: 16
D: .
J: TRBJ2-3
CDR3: CASSEMQGPSTDTQYF
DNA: TGTGCCAGCAGTGAAATGCAGGGGCCGAGCACAGATACGCAGTATTTT

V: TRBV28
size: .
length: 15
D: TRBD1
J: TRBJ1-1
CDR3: CASSLEQGSNTEAFF
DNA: TGTGCCAGCAGTTTAGAACAGGGGTCGAACACTGAAGCTTTCTTT

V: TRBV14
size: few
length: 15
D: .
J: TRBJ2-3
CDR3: CASSPVRISWDTQYF
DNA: TGTGCCAGCAGCCCGGTGAGGATTAGCTGGGATACGCAGTATTTT

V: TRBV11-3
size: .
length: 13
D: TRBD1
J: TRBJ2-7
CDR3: CASSLGDSYEQYF
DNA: TGTGCCAGCAGCTTAGGGGACAGCTACGAGCAGTACTTC

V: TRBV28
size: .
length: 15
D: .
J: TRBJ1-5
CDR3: CASGQGRVGNQPQHF
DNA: TGTGCCAGCGGGCAGGGGCGAGTAGGCAATCAGCCCCAGCATTTT